These T cell receptor beta chains were read from a single sample in a study of tumor and adjacent non-tumor tissue in lung cancer. TCRdb re-called the multiplex PCR reads through MiXCR, storing one row per CDR3 protein. The table has about 140,000 distinct CDR3 sequences, around 67% seen once. Specimen: lung tumor tissue. The receptors derive from a man in his sixties with small cell lung cancer. Both conserved end residues are part of each CDR3. The D gene is left open where the match is weak. Some rows mark clone size as missing; the rest say once, few, many or name a class of expanded clone.

j_call clone_size d_call v_call cdr3_aa cdr3_nt
TRBJ1-1 . . TRBV20-1 CSARVLDSSTEAFF TGCAGTGCTAGGGTGCTGGACTCGAGCACTGAAGCTTTCTTT
TRBJ2-7 . . TRBV11-2 CGSSYIYEQYF TGTGGCAGCAGCTATATCTACGAGCAGTACTTC
TRBJ1-5 . . TRBV10-3 CAISSTGGIVNQPQHF TGTGCCATCAGTTCGACAGGAGGCATTGTCAATCAGCCCCAGCATTTT
TRBJ1-2 . TRBD1 TRBV28 CASTRQGYGYAF TGTGCCAGCACTAGACAGGGATATGGCTACGCCTTC
TRBJ2-5 . . TRBV28 CASSDSRKETQYF TGTGCCAGCAGTGACTCGAGAAAAGAGACCCAGTACTTC
TRBJ2-4 . . TRBV20-1 CSAGLASRAKNIPYF TGCAGTGCCGGTCTGGCTAGCAGAGCCAAAAACATTCCGTACTTC
TRBJ1-2 . . TRBV18 CASSPTAHYGNTF TGTGCCAGCTCGCCGACAGCTCACTATGGCAACACCTTC
TRBJ2-1 . TRBD2 TRBV20-1 CSAPILAEYNELFF TGCAGTGCCCCCATACTAGCGGAATACAATGAGCTGTTCTTC
TRBJ1-1 few . TRBV20-1 CSARGGMATEAFF TGCAGTGCTAGAGGTGGGATGGCCACTGAAGCTTTCTTT
TRBJ2-1 . TRBD1 TRBV5-8 CASSLGGQVDEQFF TGTGCCAGCAGCCTTGGCGGACAGGTCGATGAGCAGTTCTTC
TRBJ1-1 . . TRBV29-1 CSADGRAINEAFF TGCAGCGCAGATGGTCGCGCGATCAATGAAGCTTTCTTT
TRBJ2-5 . TRBD2 TRBV4-1 CASTETPPGLTSGGETQYF TGCGCCAGCACTGAGACACCGCCGGGACTAACTTCTGGGGGGGAGACCCAGTACTTC
TRBJ1-6 . . TRBV4-2 CASSQVVRENSPLHF TGTGCCAGCAGCCAAGTCGTCAGGGAGAATTCACCCCTCCACTTT
TRBJ2-7 . TRBD2 TRBV6-5 CASTPSGSTEQYF TGTGCCAGCACCCCTAGCGGGAGCACCGAGCAGTACTTC
TRBJ2-1 . TRBD2 TRBV5-1 CASSLEAGEGYEQFF TGCGCTAGCAGCTTGGAGGCGGGAGAAGGGTATGAGCAGTTCTTC
TRBJ1-6 . . TRBV6-6 CSSSSRDAGSSPLHF TGTTCCAGCAGTTCCCGGGATGCCGGTAGTTCACCGCTCCACTTT
TRBJ2-1 . . TRBV11-3 CGSSHGWGEGNNEHFF .
TRBJ1-1 once . TRBV29-1 CSVDSGKVDTEAFF TGCAGCGTTGATTCGGGCAAGGTAGACACTGAAGCTTTCTTT
TRBJ2-3 . . TRBV20-1 CSAKSRGGRSNQPQYF TGTAGTGCTAAGTCCAGGGGAGGACGGAGCAATCAGCCCCAGTATTTT
TRBJ2-1 . . TRBV6-1 CASIVGRSPYNEQFF TGTGCCAGCATTGTGGGGAGGTCCCCCTACAATGAGCAGTTCTTC
TRBJ2-2 . . TRBV29-1 CSVDRGNGGELSF TGCAGCGTTGACAGGGGGAATGGCGGGGAGCTGTCTTTT
TRBJ2-7 once TRBD1 TRBV11-2 CANSSDRDETYEQYF TGTGCCAACAGCTCAGACAGGGACGAAACCTACGAACAGTACTTC
TRBJ1-1 . . TRBV12-3/TRBV12-4 CASTRGPGTEAFF TGTGCCAGCACTAGAGGACCTGGTACTGAAGCTTTCTTT
TRBJ1-2 . . TRBV5-6 CASSSIPPDNRDGYTF TGTGCCAGCAGCTCCATTCCGCCGGACAACCGTGATGGCTACACCTTC
TRBJ1-2 . TRBD1 TRBV28 CTSSYGQVNYGYTF TGTACCAGCAGTTACGGACAGGTGAACTATGGCTACACCTTC
TRBJ1-2 . TRBD1 TRBV11-2 CASSLRGTVNYGYTF TGTGCCAGCAGCTTAAGGGGGACAGTGAACTATGGCTACACCTTC
TRBJ2-1 . . TRBV20-1 CSAPWWGNEQFF TGCAGTGCCCCTTGGTGGGGGAATGAGCAGTTCTTC
TRBJ2-1 once TRBD2 TRBV20-1 CIARATSRPYNEQFF TGCATTGCTAGAGCGACTAGCAGACCATACAATGAGCAGTTCTTC
TRBJ2-1 . TRBD2 TRBV11-3 CASSSGLAVNDQFF TGTGCCAGCAGCTCCGGACTAGCGGTGAATGATCAGTTCTTC
TRBJ1-6 few TRBD1 TRBV6-1 CASSLQGANSPLHF TGTGCCAGCAGCCTACAGGGGGCTAATTCACCCCTCCACTTT
TRBJ1-5 . . TRBV12-3/TRBV12-4 CASRLIGGQCNQPQHF TGTGCCAGCAGGTTGATAGGGGGACAATGCAATCAGCCCCAGCATTTT
TRBJ2-3 many . TRBV20-1 CSAKPGGTGDTQYF TGCAGTGCCAAGCCTGGCGGGACCGGGGATACGCAGTATTTT
TRBJ1-2 few TRBD1 TRBV6-6 CASSPEWQGAGYTF TGTGCCAGCAGCCCCGAGTGGCAGGGGGCTGGCTACACCTTC
TRBJ1-2 . . TRBV5-4 CASSRLEGSSYTF TGTGCCAGCAGCCGCCTAGAAGGGAGTAGCTACACCTTC
TRBJ1-1 medium-sized . TRBV13 CASSSNTEAFF TGTGCCAGCAGCTCGAACACTGAAGCTTTCTTT
TRBJ2-1 . . TRBV11-3 CVNSLQADYNEQFF TGTGTCAACAGCTTACAGGCCGATTACAATGAGCAGTTCTTC
TRBJ2-2 . TRBD2 TRBV11-2 CASGLVRGLAGVGMFF TGTGCCAGTGGCTTAGTAAGAGGTCTAGCGGGGGTCGGAATGTTCTTT
TRBJ1-3 . TRBD1 TRBV6-5 CASSRATGTAGNTIYF TGTGCCAGCAGTCGCGCGACCGGGACAGCTGGAAACACCATATATTTT
TRBJ2-1 . . TRBV5-6 CASSPGLMSTEQFF TGTGCCAGCAGCCCGGGACTCATGTCCACCGAGCAGTTCTTC
TRBJ1-1 . . TRBV11-3 CASSPRERGGAAEAFF TGTGCCAGCAGCCCCCGAGAGAGAGGGGGTGCGGCTGAAGCTTTCTTT
TRBJ2-5 . . TRBV29-1 CSVARDGVQETQYF TGCAGCGTCGCCAGGGACGGGGTACAAGAGACCCAATACTTC
TRBJ2-1 . . TRBV20-1 CSASGSVSEFGNEQFF TGCAGTGCTAGTGGTAGCGTGAGTGAGTTTGGGAATGAGCAGTTCTTC
TRBJ1-4 once . TRBV5-6 CASSLFTGSSDNEKLFF TGTGCCAGCAGCTTGTTCACCGGGTCATCGGATAATGAAAAACTGTTTTTT
TRBJ2-5 many . TRBV11-2 CASSVTGTQYF TGTGCCAGCAGCGTAACCGGGACCCAATACTTC
TRBJ2-1 . TRBD1 TRBV4-2 CASSLGQGGYNEQFF TGTGCCAGCAGCTTGGGACAGGGTGGCTACAATGAGCAGTTCTTC
TRBJ2-7 . . TRBV5-1 CASSLGGPPYEQYF TGCGCCAGCAGCTTGGGCGGCCCCCCCTACGAGCAGTACTTC
TRBJ2-3 . TRBD1 TRBV11-2 CASTVGLGQISTDMQYF TGTGCCAGCACCGTGGGGCTGGGACAGATCAGCACAGATATGCAGTATTTT
TRBJ2-5 once TRBD2 TRBV5-4 CASSTTLVAGGGETQYF TGTGCCAGCAGCACCACCCTAGTAGCGGGAGGGGGAGAGACCCAGTACTTC
TRBJ2-1 few . TRBV5-4 CASSLASEQFF TGTGCCAGCAGCTTGGCTAGCGAGCAGTTCTTC
TRBJ2-1 . TRBD2 TRBV4-1 CASSQASGLPYNEQSF TGCGCCAGCAGCCAAGCTTCGGGACTACCCTACAATGAGCAGTCCTTT
TRBJ2-1 many TRBD2 TRBV20-1 CSARGPGSGGYNEQFF TGCAGTGCTAGAGGCCCCGGTAGCGGGGGCTACAATGAGCAGTTCTTC
TRBJ2-3 few TRBD2 TRBV20-1 CSARVASGSDTQYF TGCAGTGCTAGAGTCGCTAGCGGGAGTGATACGCAGTATTTT
TRBJ2-5 . . TRBV12-3/TRBV12-4 CASSFGVWEGGRQETQYF TGTGCCAGCAGTTTCGGTGTGTGGGAAGGGGGGCGTCAAGAGACCCAGTACTTC
TRBJ2-5 few . TRBV20-1 CSTNEGGQETQYF TGCAGTACTAACGAGGGAGGTCAAGAGACCCAGTACTTC
TRBJ1-2 . . TRBV28 CVSSPRIGSFYGYTF TGTGTCAGCAGTCCAAGGATAGGGTCCTTCTATGGCTACACCTTC